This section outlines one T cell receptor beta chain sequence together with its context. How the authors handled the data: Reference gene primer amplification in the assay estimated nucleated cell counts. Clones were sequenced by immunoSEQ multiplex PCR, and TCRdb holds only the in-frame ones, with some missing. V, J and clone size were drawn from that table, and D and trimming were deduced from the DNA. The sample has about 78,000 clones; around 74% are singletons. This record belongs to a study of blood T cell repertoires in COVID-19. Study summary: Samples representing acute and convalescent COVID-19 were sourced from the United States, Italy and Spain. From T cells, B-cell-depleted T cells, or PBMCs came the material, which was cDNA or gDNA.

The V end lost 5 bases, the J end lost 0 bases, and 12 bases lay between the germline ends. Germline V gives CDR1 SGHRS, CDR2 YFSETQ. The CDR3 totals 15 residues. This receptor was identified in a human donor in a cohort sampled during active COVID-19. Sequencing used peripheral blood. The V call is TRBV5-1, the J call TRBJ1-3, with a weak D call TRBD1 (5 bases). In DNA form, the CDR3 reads TGCGCCAGCAGGCCTCAGGGTAGCTCTGGAAACACCATATATTTT. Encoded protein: CASRPQGSSGNTIYF. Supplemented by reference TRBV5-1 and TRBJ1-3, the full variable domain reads KAGVTQTPRYLIKTRGQQVTLSCSPISGHRSVSWYQQTPGQGLQFLFEYFSETQRNKGNFPGRFSGRQFSNSRSEMNVSTLELGDSALYLCASRPQGSSGNTIYFGEGSWLTVV.